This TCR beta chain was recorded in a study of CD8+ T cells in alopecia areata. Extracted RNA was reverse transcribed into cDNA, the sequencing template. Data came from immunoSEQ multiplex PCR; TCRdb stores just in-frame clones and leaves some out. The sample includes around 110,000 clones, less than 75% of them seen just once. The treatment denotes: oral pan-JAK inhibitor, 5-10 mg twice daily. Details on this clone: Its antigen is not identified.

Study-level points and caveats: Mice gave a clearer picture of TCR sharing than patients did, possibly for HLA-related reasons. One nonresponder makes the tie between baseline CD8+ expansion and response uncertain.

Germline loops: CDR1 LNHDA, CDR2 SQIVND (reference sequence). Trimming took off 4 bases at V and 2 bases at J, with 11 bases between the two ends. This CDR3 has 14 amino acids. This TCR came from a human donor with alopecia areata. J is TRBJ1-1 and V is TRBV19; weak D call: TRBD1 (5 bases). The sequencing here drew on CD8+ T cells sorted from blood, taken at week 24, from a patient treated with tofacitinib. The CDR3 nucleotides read TGTGCCAGTAGTAAAAGACAGTTAAACACTGAAGCTTTCTTT. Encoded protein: CASSKRQLNTEAFF.